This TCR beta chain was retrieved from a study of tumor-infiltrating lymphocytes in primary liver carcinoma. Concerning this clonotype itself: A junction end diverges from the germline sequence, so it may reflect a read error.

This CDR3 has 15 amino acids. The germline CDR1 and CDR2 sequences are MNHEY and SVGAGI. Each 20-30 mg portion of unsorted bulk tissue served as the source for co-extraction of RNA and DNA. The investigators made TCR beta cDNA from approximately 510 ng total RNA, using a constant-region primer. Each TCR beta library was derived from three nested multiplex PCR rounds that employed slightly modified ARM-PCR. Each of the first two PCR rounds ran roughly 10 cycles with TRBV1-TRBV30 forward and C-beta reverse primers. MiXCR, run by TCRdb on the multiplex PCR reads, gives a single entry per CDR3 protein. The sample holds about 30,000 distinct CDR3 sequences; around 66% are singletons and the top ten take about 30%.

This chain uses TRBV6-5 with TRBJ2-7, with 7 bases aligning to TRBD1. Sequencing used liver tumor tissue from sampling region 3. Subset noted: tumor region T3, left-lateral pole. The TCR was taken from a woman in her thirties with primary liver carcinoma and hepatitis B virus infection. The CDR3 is CASSYRDSSSYEQYF. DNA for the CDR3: TGTGCCAGCAGTTACAGGGACAGCAGTTCCTACGAGCAGTATTTC.